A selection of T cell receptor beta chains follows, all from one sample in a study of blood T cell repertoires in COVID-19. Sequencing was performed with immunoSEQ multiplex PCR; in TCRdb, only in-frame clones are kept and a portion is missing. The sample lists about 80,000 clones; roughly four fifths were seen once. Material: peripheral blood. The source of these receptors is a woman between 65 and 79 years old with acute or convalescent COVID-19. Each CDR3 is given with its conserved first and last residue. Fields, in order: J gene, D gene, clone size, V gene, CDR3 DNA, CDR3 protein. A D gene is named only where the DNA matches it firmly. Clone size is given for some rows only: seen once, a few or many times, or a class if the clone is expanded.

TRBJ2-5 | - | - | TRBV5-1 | TGCGCCAGCAGCCTCGGACAGGGAGGGGCCCAAGAGACCCAGTACTTC | CASSLGQGGAQETQYF
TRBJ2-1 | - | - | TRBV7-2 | TGTGCCAGCAGCCCACGACCTCTAGGGAGTGGGTACAATGAGCAGTTCTTC | CASSPRPLGSGYNEQFF
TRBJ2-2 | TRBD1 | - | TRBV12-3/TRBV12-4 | TGTGCCAGCAGGGACAGGTCCGCCGGGGAGCTGTTTTTT | CASRDRSAGELFF
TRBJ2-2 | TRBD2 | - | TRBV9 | TGTGCCAGCAGCGCTAGCGGGAGTTATGCCGGGGAGCTGTTTTTT | CASSASGSYAGELFF
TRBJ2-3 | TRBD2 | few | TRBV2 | TGTGCCAGCAGCCGACTAGCGGTCGGAACAGATACGCAGTATTTT | CASSRLAVGTDTQYF
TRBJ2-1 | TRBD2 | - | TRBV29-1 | TGCAGCGTAGATAGCGGGACGGGCAATGAGCAGTTCTTC | CSVDSGTGNEQFF
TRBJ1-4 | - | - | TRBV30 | TGTGCTAGTGGGGGCAGGCCAAGGGGTGAAAAACTGTTTTTT | CASGGRPRGEKLFF
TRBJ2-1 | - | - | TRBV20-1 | TGCAGTGCTAGTTCCCTCTACAATGAGCAGTTCTTC | CSASSLYNEQFF
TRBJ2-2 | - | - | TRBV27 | TGTGCCAGCAGTGGGAGGATTTTTGGTACCGGGGAGCTGTTTTTT | CASSGRIFGTGELFF
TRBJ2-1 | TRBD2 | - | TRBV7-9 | TGTGCCAGCAGCCCATCTAGCGGGGGGAAGGTGATGGATGAGCAGTTCTTC | CASSPSSGGKVMDEQFF
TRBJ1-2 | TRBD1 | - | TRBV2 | TGTGCCAGCAGGCCGGACAGGCTTTATGGCTACACCTTC | CASRPDRLYGYTF
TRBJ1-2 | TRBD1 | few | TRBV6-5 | TGTGCCAGCAGTCCCGGGACAGGAGGGAGTCGTGGCTACACCTTC | CASSPGTGGSRGYTF
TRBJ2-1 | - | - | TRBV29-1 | TGCAGCGTTGAAGTAGACGGGAGTTACAATGAGCAGTTCTTC | CSVEVDGSYNEQFF
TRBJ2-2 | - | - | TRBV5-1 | TGCGCCAGCAGCTTGGCGAGCGGAGACACCGGGGAGCTGTTTTTT | CASSLASGDTGELFF
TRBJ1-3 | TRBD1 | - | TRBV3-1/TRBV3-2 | TGTGCCAGCAGCCAACGCCCGGGACAGGGCACCATATATTTT | CASSQRPGQGTIYF
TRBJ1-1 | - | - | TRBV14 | TGTGCCAGCAGCCAAGAGGGGGGGAGTAACACTGAAGCTTTCTTT | CASSQEGGSNTEAFF
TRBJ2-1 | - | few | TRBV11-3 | TGTGCCAGCAGCCCAGCGGCGGGCGCTTACAATGAGCAGTTCTTC | CASSPAAGAYNEQFF
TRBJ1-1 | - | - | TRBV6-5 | TGTGCCAGCAGTTACTCGCAGGGCCTCATGGGGTCTGAAGCTTTCTTT | CASSYSQGLMGSEAFF
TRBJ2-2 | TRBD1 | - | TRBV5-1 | TGCGCCAGCAGCTTGCTCCCGGGACAGGGCTATTCCGGGGAGCTGTTTTTT | CASSLLPGQGYSGELFF
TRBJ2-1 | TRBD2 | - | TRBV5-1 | TGCGCCAGCAGCACTAGCGGGGGGCCTCAGGCGCAGTTCTTC | CASSTSGGPQAQFF
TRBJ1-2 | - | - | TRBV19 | TGTGCCAGTAGTATGGTGACAGCCGATTATGGCTACACCTTC | CASSMVTADYGYTF
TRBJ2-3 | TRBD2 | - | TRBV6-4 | TGTGCCAGCAGTGTCGGGACTACCGGTTCAGATACGCAGTATTTT | CASSVGTTGSDTQYF
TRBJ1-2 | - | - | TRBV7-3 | TGTGCCAGCAGCCAAACACCCCGTACCCCATATGGCTACACCTTC | CASSQTPRTPYGYTF
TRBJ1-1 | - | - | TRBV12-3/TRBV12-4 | TGTGCCAGCAGGGAGATTGGAACCGAAGCTTTCTTT | CASREIGTEAFF
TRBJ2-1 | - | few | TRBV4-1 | TGCGCCAGCAGCCAGGGGGAGCACCGGGACACACTCTCGCAGTTCTTC | CASSQGEHRDTLSQFF
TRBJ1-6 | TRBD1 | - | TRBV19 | TGTGCCAGTAGACGATCGACAGGGGCGATTAATTCACCCCTCCACTTT | CASRRSTGAINSPLHF
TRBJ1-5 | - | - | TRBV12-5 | TGTGCTAGTGGCGGGTTCAATCAGCCCCAGCATTTT | CASGGFNQPQHF
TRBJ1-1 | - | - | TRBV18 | TGTGCCAGCTCAATACACGCGAACACTGAAGCTTTCTTT | CASSIHANTEAFF
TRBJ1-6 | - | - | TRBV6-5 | TGTGCCAGCAGTTACGAGCGGAATTCACCCCTCCACTTT | CASSYERNSPLHF
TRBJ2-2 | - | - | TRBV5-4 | TGTGCCAGCAGCTTGTTTCTACGTGTCGGGGAGCTGTTTTTT | CASSLFLRVGELFF
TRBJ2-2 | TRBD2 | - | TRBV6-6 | TGTGCCAGCAGTCAACTAGCGGGAGGGCCTCCCGGGGAGCTGTTTTTT | CASSQLAGGPPGELFF
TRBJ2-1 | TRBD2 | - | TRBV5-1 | TGCGCCAGCAGCTTGGTGGGACTAGCGCAAAATGAGCAGTTCTTC | CASSLVGLAQNEQFF
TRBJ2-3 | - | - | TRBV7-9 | TGTGCCAGCAGCTTAGGTAGGCTAGTCCCAGATACGCAGTATTTT | CASSLGRLVPDTQYF
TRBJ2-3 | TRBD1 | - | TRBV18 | TGTGCCAGCTCAACCTCCCGGACAGGGAACACAGATACGCAGTATTTT | CASSTSRTGNTDTQYF
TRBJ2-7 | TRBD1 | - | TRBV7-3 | TGTGCCAGCAGCTTATCCCGGGACAGTCCCTACGAGCAGTACTTC | CASSLSRDSPYEQYF
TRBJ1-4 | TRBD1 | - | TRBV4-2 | TGTGCCAGCAGCCAGCAACAGGGGGCGAATGAAAAACTGTTTTTT | CASSQQQGANEKLFF
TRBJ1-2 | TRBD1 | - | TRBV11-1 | TGTGCCAGCAGCGTTGGGACAGTCTCTAACTATGGCTACACCTTC | CASSVGTVSNYGYTF
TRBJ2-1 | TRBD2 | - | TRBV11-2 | TGTGCCAGCAGCTGGAGTAGCGGGAGTAATGAGCAGTTCTTC | CASSWSSGSNEQFF
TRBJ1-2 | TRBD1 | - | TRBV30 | TGTGCCTGGAGTGTAGGACAGGTTGGCTACACCTTC | CAWSVGQVGYTF
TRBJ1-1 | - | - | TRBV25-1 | TGTGCCAGCAGTTCTACTTCCGGACACAGGAACACTGAAGCTTTCTTT | CASSSTSGHRNTEAFF
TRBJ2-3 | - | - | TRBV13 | TGTGCCAGCAGCCCCGGACTCGACACAGATACGCAGTATTTT | CASSPGLDTDTQYF
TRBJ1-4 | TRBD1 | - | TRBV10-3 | TGTGCCATCAGTGAGTACCCGGACAGGGTGGATGAAAAACTGTTTTTT | CAISEYPDRVDEKLFF
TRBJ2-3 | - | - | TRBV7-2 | TGTGCCAGCAGCCTAGCCGCCCGATCTAATACGCAGTATTTT | CASSLAARSNTQYF
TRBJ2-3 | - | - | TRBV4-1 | TGCGCCAGCAGCCAAGGCGGGTACACAGATACGCAGTATTTT | CASSQGGYTDTQYF
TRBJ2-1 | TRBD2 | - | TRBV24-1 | TGTGCCACCAGTGATCGACTAGCGGGAGGGCAGCTTCGATCTCGAGTCAATGAGCAGTTCTTC | CATSDRLAGGQLRSRVNEQFF
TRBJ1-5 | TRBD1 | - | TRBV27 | TGTGCCAGCAGTAGTCGCCTAGGACAGGCCAATCAGCCCCAGCATTTT | CASSSRLGQANQPQHF